These T cell receptor beta chains were read from a single sample in a study of T cell repertoires in cytomegalovirus infection. TCRdb re-derived calls from the reads in MiXCR, one entry per CDR3 protein. Seen here are about 360,000 distinct CDR3 sequences, about a sixth observed once, and the top ten hold around 8.6%. The material sequenced was PBMCs. The origin of the receptors is a human donor in good health (CMV status not recorded). Some clones in this sample may be carry-over from other donors' samples. CDR3s include the opening cysteine and the closing phenylalanine or tryptophan. The D gene is left open where the match is weak. Clone size is shown for a subset of rows, as once, few, many or a class of expanded clone.

j_gene: TRBJ2-7; len: 14; abundance: NA; d_gene: NA; v_gene: TRBV6-2/TRBV6-3; CDR3nt: TGTGCCAGCAGTTACCCAACGCAGGGAAACGAGCAGTACTTC; CDR3aa: CASSYPTQGNEQYF
j_gene: TRBJ1-5; len: 17; abundance: NA; d_gene: NA; v_gene: TRBV20-1; CDR3nt: TGCAGTGCTACCAGGCCCGGGACCCACGCTGGGAATCAGCCCCAGCATTTT; CDR3aa: CSATRPGTHAGNQPQHF
j_gene: TRBJ2-3; len: 16; abundance: NA; d_gene: TRBD2; v_gene: TRBV6-5; CDR3nt: TGTGCCAGCAGTTACTCTAGCGGGGGTGGCACAGATACGCAGTATTTT; CDR3aa: CASSYSSGGGTDTQYF
j_gene: TRBJ1-2; len: 16; abundance: few; d_gene: NA; v_gene: TRBV24-1; CDR3nt: TGTGCCACCAGTGCCCTCGCCGAGACATTCAACTATGGCTACACCTTC; CDR3aa: CATSALAETFNYGYTF
j_gene: TRBJ2-5; len: 13; abundance: few; d_gene: NA; v_gene: TRBV29-1; CDR3nt: TGCAGCGCTCTTCAAAACGGTCCGGAGACCCAGTACTTC; CDR3aa: CSALQNGPETQYF
j_gene: TRBJ1-2; len: 15; abundance: few; d_gene: TRBD1; v_gene: TRBV7-9; CDR3nt: TGTGCCAGCACCCCGGTGGACAGGCCTAACTATGGCTACACCTTC; CDR3aa: CASTPVDRPNYGYTF
j_gene: TRBJ2-3; len: 15; abundance: NA; d_gene: NA; v_gene: TRBV18; CDR3nt: TGTGCCAGCTCACCTTTTGGGGCAAGCACAGATACGCAGTATTTT; CDR3aa: CASSPFGASTDTQYF
j_gene: TRBJ1-5; len: 15; abundance: NA; d_gene: NA; v_gene: TRBV12-3/TRBV12-4; CDR3nt: TGTGCCAGCAGTTTAGCGCAGGGCAAGAATCAGCCCCAGCATTTT; CDR3aa: CASSLAQGKNQPQHF
j_gene: TRBJ2-1; len: 15; abundance: many; d_gene: TRBD2; v_gene: TRBV10-3; CDR3nt: TGTGCCATCCGGACGGCGGGAGGAACCTACAATGAGCAGTTCTTC; CDR3aa: CAIRTAGGTYNEQFF
j_gene: TRBJ2-3; len: 15; abundance: many; d_gene: NA; v_gene: TRBV10-3; CDR3nt: TGTGCCATCAGCGCGGGACGTGTTAGCACAGATACGCAGTATTTT; CDR3aa: CAISAGRVSTDTQYF
j_gene: TRBJ1-5; len: 13; abundance: NA; d_gene: NA; v_gene: TRBV19; CDR3nt: TGTGCCAGTAGTAATACAGCTAATCAGCCCCAGCATTTT; CDR3aa: CASSNTANQPQHF
j_gene: TRBJ2-1; len: 15; abundance: many; d_gene: TRBD2; v_gene: TRBV7-2; CDR3nt: TGTGCCAGCAGCTTATTTCGGGAGGGGTACAATGAGCAGTTCTTC; CDR3aa: CASSLFREGYNEQFF
j_gene: TRBJ1-5; len: 14; abundance: many; d_gene: TRBD1; v_gene: TRBV4-1; CDR3nt: TGCGCCAGCAGCCAAGGCGGGACAGGTCAGCCCCAGCATTTT; CDR3aa: CASSQGGTGQPQHF
j_gene: TRBJ2-1; len: 15; abundance: NA; d_gene: NA; v_gene: TRBV6-6; CDR3nt: TGTGCCAGCAGTCTCCCCCGGCCTTTGGCCAATGAGCAGTTCTTC; CDR3aa: CASSLPRPLANEQFF
j_gene: TRBJ2-1; len: 14; abundance: NA; d_gene: TRBD2; v_gene: TRBV20-1; CDR3nt: TGCAGTGCTAGACACGTCGGGCGGGAGGATGAGCAGTTCTTC; CDR3aa: CSARHVGREDEQFF
j_gene: TRBJ2-5; len: 12; abundance: few; d_gene: NA; v_gene: TRBV20-1; CDR3nt: TGCAGTGCAAGGACAGACCAAGAGACCCAGTACTTC; CDR3aa: CSARTDQETQYF
j_gene: TRBJ2-5; len: 14; abundance: few; d_gene: NA; v_gene: TRBV11-2; CDR3nt: TGTGCCAGCAGCTTAAGAATCACTCAAGAGACCCAGTACTTC; CDR3aa: CASSLRITQETQYF
j_gene: TRBJ2-5; len: 18; abundance: NA; d_gene: TRBD1; v_gene: TRBV7-4; CDR3nt: TGTGCCAGCAGCCCAGAGCTCCGGGACAGGACGTGGTGGGAGACCCAGTACTTC; CDR3aa: CASSPELRDRTWWETQYF
j_gene: TRBJ2-7; len: 14; abundance: few; d_gene: NA; v_gene: TRBV12-5; CDR3nt: TGTGCTAGTGCCTTAGATCTGACCTCCTACGAGCAGTACTTC; CDR3aa: CASALDLTSYEQYF
j_gene: TRBJ2-5; len: 12; abundance: few; d_gene: NA; v_gene: TRBV7-6; CDR3nt: TGTGCCAGCAGATCGGGGGAAGAGACCCAGTACTTC; CDR3aa: CASRSGEETQYF
j_gene: TRBJ2-1; len: 16; abundance: few; d_gene: NA; v_gene: TRBV12-3/TRBV12-4; CDR3nt: TGTGCCAGCAGTTCCCCCGGGATTAGCCCCAACAATGAGCAGTTCTTC; CDR3aa: CASSSPGISPNNEQFF
j_gene: TRBJ2-7; len: 13; abundance: many; d_gene: NA; v_gene: TRBV5-6; CDR3nt: TGTGCCAGCAGCCCCGGACCTACCTACGAGCAGTACTTC; CDR3aa: CASSPGPTYEQYF
j_gene: TRBJ1-5; len: 15; abundance: NA; d_gene: NA; v_gene: TRBV19; CDR3nt: TGTGCCAGTGGGAGGACGGACGCCAAGGGTGTGCCCCAGCATTTT; CDR3aa: CASGRTDAKGVPQHF
j_gene: TRBJ1-2; len: 13; abundance: NA; d_gene: TRBD1; v_gene: TRBV9; CDR3nt: TGTGCCAGCAGCGCCAGACAGGGGAATGGCTACACCTTC; CDR3aa: CASSARQGNGYTF
j_gene: TRBJ2-5; len: 17; abundance: many; d_gene: TRBD2; v_gene: TRBV7-9; CDR3nt: TGTGCCAGCAGCCCTTTCGGGGGGACGTCGGGGCAAGAGACCCAGTACTTC; CDR3aa: CASSPFGGTSGQETQYF
j_gene: TRBJ1-5; len: 16; abundance: many; d_gene: TRBD1; v_gene: TRBV7-8; CDR3nt: TGTGCCAGCAGCCTAAGTGGGGACAGGGCGATGTGGCCCCAGCATTTT; CDR3aa: CASSLSGDRAMWPQHF
j_gene: TRBJ2-7; len: 15; abundance: few; d_gene: NA; v_gene: TRBV5-4; CDR3nt: TGTGCCAGCAGCTCCCCGGGACAAGGACTCTACGAGCAGTACTTC; CDR3aa: CASSSPGQGLYEQYF
j_gene: TRBJ1-3; len: 16; abundance: NA; d_gene: NA; v_gene: TRBV14; CDR3nt: TGTGCCAGCAGCCAAGTCACCGGGGGACCTGGAAACACCATATATTTT; CDR3aa: CASSQVTGGPGNTIYF
j_gene: TRBJ2-7; len: 13; abundance: many; d_gene: TRBD1; v_gene: TRBV7-2; CDR3nt: TGTGCCAGCAGCCCGGGGACAGGGTACGAGCAGTACTTC; CDR3aa: CASSPGTGYEQYF
j_gene: TRBJ2-5; len: 14; abundance: NA; d_gene: TRBD1; v_gene: TRBV6-1; CDR3nt: TGTGCCAGCAGTTACCGCTACAGGGGTGAGACCCAGTACTTC; CDR3aa: CASSYRYRGETQYF
j_gene: TRBJ1-6; len: 15; abundance: NA; d_gene: TRBD1; v_gene: TRBV20-1; CDR3nt: TGCAGTGCCAGGGAGCCGGGACAGGGTAATTCACCCCTCCACTTT; CDR3aa: CSAREPGQGNSPLHF
j_gene: TRBJ2-7; len: 12; abundance: NA; d_gene: NA; v_gene: TRBV7-9; CDR3nt: TGTGCCAGCAGCTTTAACCCCTACGAGCAGTACTTC; CDR3aa: CASSFNPYEQYF
j_gene: TRBJ2-7; len: 13; abundance: NA; d_gene: NA; v_gene: TRBV7-9; CDR3nt: TGTGCCAGCAGCTCCACGACCGGGTACGAGCAGTACTTC; CDR3aa: CASSSTTGYEQYF
j_gene: TRBJ2-1; len: 15; abundance: once; d_gene: TRBD2; v_gene: TRBV6-1; CDR3nt: TGTGCCAGCAGTGAAGCTCGGGGAGGGATCGATGAGCAGTTCTTC; CDR3aa: CASSEARGGIDEQFF
j_gene: TRBJ1-5; len: 15; abundance: NA; d_gene: NA; v_gene: TRBV12-5; CDR3nt: TGTGCTAGTGGTTTGGTACGGCCTAGCAATCAGCCCCAGCATTTT; CDR3aa: CASGLVRPSNQPQHF
j_gene: TRBJ1-5; len: 14; abundance: few; d_gene: NA; v_gene: TRBV7-9; CDR3nt: TGTGCCAGCAGCTTATCCACGGGGAATCAGCCCCAGCATTTT; CDR3aa: CASSLSTGNQPQHF
j_gene: TRBJ1-2; len: 11; abundance: few; d_gene: NA; v_gene: TRBV20-1; CDR3nt: TGCAGTGCCGGAAGCAACTATGGCTACACCTTC; CDR3aa: CSAGSNYGYTF
j_gene: TRBJ2-3; len: 16; abundance: many; d_gene: TRBD1; v_gene: TRBV7-2; CDR3nt: TGTGCCAGCAGCTCGGGACAGGGATGGGGCACAGATACGCAGTATTTT; CDR3aa: CASSSGQGWGTDTQYF
j_gene: TRBJ1-1; len: 13; abundance: many; d_gene: TRBD1; v_gene: TRBV7-2; CDR3nt: TGTGCCAGCAGTTGGACAGGGTACACTGAAGCTTTCTTT; CDR3aa: CASSWTGYTEAFF
j_gene: TRBJ2-1; len: 14; abundance: many; d_gene: NA; v_gene: TRBV7-9; CDR3nt: TGTGCTACTCAGGGGTCCCCCGACTACAATGAGCAGTTCTTC; CDR3aa: CATQGSPDYNEQFF
j_gene: TRBJ1-5; len: 14; abundance: NA; d_gene: NA; v_gene: TRBV27; CDR3nt: TGTGCCAGCAGGGAGGGACAACGCAATCAGCCCCAGCATTTT; CDR3aa: CASREGQRNQPQHF
j_gene: TRBJ2-5; len: 15; abundance: many; d_gene: NA; v_gene: TRBV11-3; CDR3nt: TGTGCCAGCAGCTTGGGGCCCAGCACGGAAGAGACCCAGTACTTC; CDR3aa: CASSLGPSTEETQYF
j_gene: TRBJ1-2; len: 14; abundance: NA; d_gene: NA; v_gene: TRBV5-5; CDR3nt: TGTGCCAGCAGCTTGAGCGGGGGGCGCGATGGCTACACCTTC; CDR3aa: CASSLSGGRDGYTF
j_gene: TRBJ2-5; len: 16; abundance: NA; d_gene: NA; v_gene: TRBV5-1; CDR3nt: TGCGCCAGCAGCCGATCCGCAAATAGTCCCCCAGAGACCCAGTACTTC; CDR3aa: CASSRSANSPPETQYF
j_gene: TRBJ1-5; len: 17; abundance: many; d_gene: NA; v_gene: TRBV7-8; CDR3nt: TGTGCCAGCAGCCTCGTCCCGCGGTCCCAGGGCAATCAGCCCCAGCATTTT; CDR3aa: CASSLVPRSQGNQPQHF
j_gene: TRBJ1-1; len: 15; abundance: few; d_gene: NA; v_gene: TRBV7-2; CDR3nt: TGTGCCAGCACCCCCCGGGGGGTCCGGGAGGCTGAAGCTTTCTTT; CDR3aa: CASTPRGVREAEAFF
j_gene: TRBJ2-7; len: 14; abundance: few; d_gene: NA; v_gene: TRBV28; CDR3nt: TGTGCCAGCACGCCGGGACCTCAAGCCTACGAGCAGTACTTC; CDR3aa: CASTPGPQAYEQYF
j_gene: TRBJ2-7; len: 15; abundance: once; d_gene: TRBD2; v_gene: TRBV5-5; CDR3nt: TGTGCCAGCAGCTCCAGCGGGGCGGGTCCCTACGAGCAGTACTTC; CDR3aa: CASSSSGAGPYEQYF
j_gene: TRBJ2-1; len: 16; abundance: few; d_gene: TRBD2; v_gene: TRBV19; CDR3nt: TGTGCCAGTACCGGACTAGCCTACAACTCCTACAATGAGCAGTTCTTC; CDR3aa: CASTGLAYNSYNEQFF
j_gene: TRBJ2-3; len: 13; abundance: many; d_gene: NA; v_gene: TRBV5-1; CDR3nt: TGCGCCAGCAGCTCACGACGCGGGGATACGCAGTATTTT; CDR3aa: CASSSRRGDTQYF
j_gene: TRBJ2-5; len: 16; abundance: NA; d_gene: NA; v_gene: TRBV6-1; CDR3nt: TGTGCCAGCAGTGACGGGCTAGTAGGGTCCCAAGAGACCCAGTACTTC; CDR3aa: CASSDGLVGSQETQYF
j_gene: TRBJ2-5; len: 15; abundance: few; d_gene: TRBD2; v_gene: TRBV5-4; CDR3nt: TGTGCCAGCAGCTTGGCCACTAGCGGACAAGAGACCCAGTACTTC; CDR3aa: CASSLATSGQETQYF
j_gene: TRBJ1-5; len: 15; abundance: NA; d_gene: NA; v_gene: TRBV7-2; CDR3nt: TGTGTCAGCTCCGTGGGTGGGACCAGCAATCAGCCCCAGCATTTT; CDR3aa: CVSSVGGTSNQPQHF
j_gene: TRBJ2-7; len: 15; abundance: few; d_gene: NA; v_gene: TRBV9; CDR3nt: TGTGCCAGCAGCGTTGATTTTGGGGTCACCTACGAGCAGTACTTC; CDR3aa: CASSVDFGVTYEQYF
j_gene: TRBJ2-5; len: 17; abundance: once; d_gene: TRBD2; v_gene: TRBV19; CDR3nt: TGTGCCAGTAGTATAATTATAGCGGGAGGGCCAGGAGAGACCCAGTACTTC; CDR3aa: CASSIIIAGGPGETQYF
j_gene: TRBJ2-1; len: 14; abundance: NA; d_gene: NA; v_gene: TRBV27; CDR3nt: TGTGCCAGCAGCCTCTTTAGTTACTACAATGAGCAGTTCTTC; CDR3aa: CASSLFSYYNEQFF
j_gene: TRBJ1-2; len: 14; abundance: many; d_gene: TRBD1; v_gene: TRBV7-9; CDR3nt: TGTGCCAGCAGCTTGAGGGGGCCTGGCTATGGCTACACCTTC; CDR3aa: CASSLRGPGYGYTF
j_gene: TRBJ2-5; len: 13; abundance: few; d_gene: NA; v_gene: TRBV29-1; CDR3nt: TGCAGCGTTGAAGTGGAGGCAGGAGAGACCCAGTACTTC; CDR3aa: CSVEVEAGETQYF
j_gene: TRBJ2-5; len: 15; abundance: NA; d_gene: NA; v_gene: TRBV12-3/TRBV12-4; CDR3nt: TGTACCAGCAGTTTAGGGAGCGGGCCACAAGAGACCCAGTACTTC; CDR3aa: CTSSLGSGPQETQYF
j_gene: TRBJ1-2; len: 13; abundance: few; d_gene: NA; v_gene: TRBV7-2; CDR3nt: TGTGCCAGCAGCCTAAGAGCTAACTATGGCTGCACCTTC; CDR3aa: CASSLRANYGCTF